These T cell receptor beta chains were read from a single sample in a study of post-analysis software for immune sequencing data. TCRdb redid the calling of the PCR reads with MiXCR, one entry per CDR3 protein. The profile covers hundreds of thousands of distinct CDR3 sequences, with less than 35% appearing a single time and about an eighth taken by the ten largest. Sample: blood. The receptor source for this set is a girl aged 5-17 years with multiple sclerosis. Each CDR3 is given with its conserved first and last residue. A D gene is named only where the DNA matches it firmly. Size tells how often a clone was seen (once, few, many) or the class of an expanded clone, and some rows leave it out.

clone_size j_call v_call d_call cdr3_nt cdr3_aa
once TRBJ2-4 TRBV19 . TGTGCCAGTAGTAAAGGGGTTCCCAAAAACATTCAGTACTTC CASSKGVPKNIQYF
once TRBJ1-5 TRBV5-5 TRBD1 TGTGCCAGCAGCTTGGTGGGACAGGCGTTCGGAGGGCCCCAGCATTTT CASSLVGQAFGGPQHF
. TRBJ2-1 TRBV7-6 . TGTGCCAGCAGCTTAACCGTAAACAATGAGCAGTTCTTC CASSLTVNNEQFF
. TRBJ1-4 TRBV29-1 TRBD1 TGCAGCGTAAGACAGGGGTCTGCAACTAATGAAAAACTGTTTTTT CSVRQGSATNEKLFF
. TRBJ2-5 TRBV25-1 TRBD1 TGTGCCAGCAGTGAATTCGGCGGGACAGGGAAGAAGACCCAGTACTTC CASSEFGGTGKKTQYF
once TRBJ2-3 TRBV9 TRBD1 TGTGCCAGCAGCGCCCGATGGGGACAGGGGTCCGATACGCAGTATTTT CASSARWGQGSDTQYF
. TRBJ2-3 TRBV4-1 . TGCGCCAGCAGCCTACCTACTAGAGCAGATACGCAGTATTTT CASSLPTRADTQYF
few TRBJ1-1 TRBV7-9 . TGTGCCAGCAGCAGGGCCCCGGGGGCTGAAGCTTTCTTT CASSRAPGAEAFF
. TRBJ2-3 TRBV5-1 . TGCGCCAGCAGCGCTCTCAGGCAGCCCACAGATACGCAGTATTTT CASSALRQPTDTQYF
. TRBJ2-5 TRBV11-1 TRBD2 TGTGCCAGCAGCCTCGTCGGTAGCGGGCAGCCCCAGTACTTC CASSLVGSGQPQYF
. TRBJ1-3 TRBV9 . TGTGCCAGCAGCGTATCGTTAGGGACCTCTGGAAACACCATATATTTT CASSVSLGTSGNTIYF
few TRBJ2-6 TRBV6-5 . TGTGCCAGCATGGGAGGATCGGCTGGGGCCAACGTCCTGACTTTC CASMGGSAGANVLTF
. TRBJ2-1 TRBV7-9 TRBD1 TGTGCCAGCAGCTTGGCCAGCGGGACAGGGGGAGATGAGCAGTTCTTC CASSLASGTGGDEQFF
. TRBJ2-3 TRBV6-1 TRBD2 TGTGCCAGCAGTGAACTAGCGGGGGGGCCAGATACGCAGTATTTT CASSELAGGPDTQYF
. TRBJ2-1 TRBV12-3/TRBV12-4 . TGTGCCGGCAGTTTAGGCCAATCCTCCTACAATGAGCAGTTCTTC CAGSLGQSSYNEQFF
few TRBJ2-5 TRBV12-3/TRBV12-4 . TGTGCCAGCAGTCCGGGACTTATAGAGACCCAGTACTTC CASSPGLIETQYF
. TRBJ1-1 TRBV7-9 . TGTGCCAGCAGCTTAGAACGAGGAGACACTGAAGCTTTCTTT CASSLERGDTEAFF
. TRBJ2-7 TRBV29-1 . TGCAGCGTTGTGGTGGGGACCTACGAGCAGTACTTC CSVVVGTYEQYF
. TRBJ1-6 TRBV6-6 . TGTGCCAGCGGCGTTCCACGGGTCGACACATACCACTTT CASGVPRVDTYHF
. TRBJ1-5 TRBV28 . TGTGCCAGCAGGACGGCTCCACAGCCCCAGCATTTT CASRTAPQPQHF
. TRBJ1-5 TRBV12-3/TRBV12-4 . TGTGCCAGCAGTTTAACTGAGGAGGGTAATCAGCCCCAGCATTTT CASSLTEEGNQPQHF
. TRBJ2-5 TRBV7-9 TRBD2 TGTGCCAGCGTACCACTAGCGGAACAAGAGACCCAGTACTTC CASVPLAEQETQYF
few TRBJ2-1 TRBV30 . TGTGCCTGGGCACTAGGGGACAATGAGCAGTTCTTC CAWALGDNEQFF
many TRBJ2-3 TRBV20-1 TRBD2 TGCAGTGCTGGGACTAGCGAAGATACGCAGTATTTT CSAGTSEDTQYF
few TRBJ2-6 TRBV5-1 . TGCGCCAGCATGGGAGGCACTGGGGCCAACGTCCTGACTTTC CASMGGTGANVLTF
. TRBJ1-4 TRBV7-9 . TGTGCCAGCAGCTCTAGCTCCGGGAAACTGTTTTTT CASSSSSGKLFF
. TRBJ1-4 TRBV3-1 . TGTGCCAGCAGCCGTACCGGGACTATGGATGAAAAACTGTTTTTT CASSRTGTMDEKLFF
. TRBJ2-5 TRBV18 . TGTGCCAGCTCACCGCCGGCCAGTAGCCAAGAGACCCAGTACTTC CASSPPASSQETQYF
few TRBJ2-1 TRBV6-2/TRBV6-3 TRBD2 TGTGCCAGTTCCGGGACTAGCAACGATGAGCAGTTCTTC CASSGTSNDEQFF
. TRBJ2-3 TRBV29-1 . TGCAGCGCGGGAACTAGATACACAGATACGCAGTATTTT CSAGTRYTDTQYF
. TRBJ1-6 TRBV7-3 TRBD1 TGTGCCAGCAGCTTATCCGGACAGGGGCTAGGTTCACCCCTCCACTTT CASSLSGQGLGSPLHF
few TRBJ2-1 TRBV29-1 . TGCAGCTCAGCTGACAATGAGCAGTTCTTC CSSADNEQFF
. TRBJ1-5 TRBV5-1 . TGCGCCAGCAGCTTGGGGGAGAGCAATCAGCCCCAGCATTTT CASSLGESNQPQHF